Included here is one TCR beta chain sequence, with context. Its target is unknown. This CDR3 contains 17 residues. V lost 4 bases and J lost 6; bases outside the gene matches: 11. The germline V gene encodes CDR1 MNHEY and CDR2 SMNVEV (reference sequence). These data are taken from a study of cytomegalovirus exposure and HLA in healthy donors. The wider study: Approximately 81% of 398 genotyped donors fell in the Caucasian-associated ancestry cluster. The study's findings and limits: In a later analysis, an Asian-associated ancestry cluster reportedly showed fewer N-insertions than the 666-donor mean.

The PCR contained 60 Vbeta and 13 Jbeta primers. Profiled with immunoSEQ multiplex PCR; TCRdb holds only in-frame clones, not every one. The sample yields some 130,000 clones, around three quarters seen once. The sample was PBMCs. J is TRBJ1-5 and V is TRBV27; 11 bases match TRBD1. The sequence was obtained from a man aged 18 to 29 in good health and CMV-seronegative. CDR3 sequence: CASSSLNGQGATQPQHF. CDR3 in DNA: TGTGCCAGCAGTTCCCTAAACGGACAGGGGGCAACTCAGCCCCAGCATTTT.